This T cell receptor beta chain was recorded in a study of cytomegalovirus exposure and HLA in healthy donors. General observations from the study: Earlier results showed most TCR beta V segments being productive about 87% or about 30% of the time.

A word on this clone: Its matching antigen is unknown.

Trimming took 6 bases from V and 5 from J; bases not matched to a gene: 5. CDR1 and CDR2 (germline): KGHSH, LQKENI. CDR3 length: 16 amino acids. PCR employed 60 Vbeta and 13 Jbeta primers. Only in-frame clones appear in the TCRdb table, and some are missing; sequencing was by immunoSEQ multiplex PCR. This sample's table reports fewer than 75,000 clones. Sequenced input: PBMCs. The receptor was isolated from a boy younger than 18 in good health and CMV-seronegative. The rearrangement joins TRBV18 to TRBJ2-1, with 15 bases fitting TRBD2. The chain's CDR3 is CASSGLAGGQHNEQFF. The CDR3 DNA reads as TGTGCCAGCTCCGGACTAGCGGGGGGGCAACACAATGAGCAGTTCTTC.